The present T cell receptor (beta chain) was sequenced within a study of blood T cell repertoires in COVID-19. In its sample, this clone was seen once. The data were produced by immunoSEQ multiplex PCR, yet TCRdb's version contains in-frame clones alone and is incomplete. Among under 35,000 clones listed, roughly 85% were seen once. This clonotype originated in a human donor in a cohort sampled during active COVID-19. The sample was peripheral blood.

CDR3 in DNA: TGCGCCAGCAGCTCACTCGGGAGTGGAGGAACAGATACGCAGTATTTT. This encodes CASSSLGSGGTDTQYF. This chain connects TRBV5-1 to TRBJ2-3; TRBD2 is a possible D gene (6 bases). Germline V gene sequence: CDR1 SGHRS, CDR2 YFSETQ. CDR3 length: 16 amino acids. With 3 bases removed from V and 3 bases from J, the gap between germline ends came to 17 bases.